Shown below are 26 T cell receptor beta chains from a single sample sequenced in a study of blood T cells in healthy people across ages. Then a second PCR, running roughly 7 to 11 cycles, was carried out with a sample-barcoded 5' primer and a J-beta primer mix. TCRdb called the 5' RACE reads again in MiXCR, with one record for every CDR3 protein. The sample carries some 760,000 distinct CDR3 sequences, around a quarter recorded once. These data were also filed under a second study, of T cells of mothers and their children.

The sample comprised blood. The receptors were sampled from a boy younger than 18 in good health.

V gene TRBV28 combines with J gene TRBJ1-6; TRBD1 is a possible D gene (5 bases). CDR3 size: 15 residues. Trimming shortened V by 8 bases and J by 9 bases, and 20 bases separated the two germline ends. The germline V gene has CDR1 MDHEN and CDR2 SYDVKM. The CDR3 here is CASVPAGRASSPLHF. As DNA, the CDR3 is TGTGCCAGCGTCCCCGCAGGGAGGGCTAGTTCACCCCTCCACTTT.

CDR3 sequence: CAWAGQGVYEQYF. The CDR3 bases are TGTGCCTGGGCGGGACAGGGGGTCTACGAGCAGTACTTC. V is TRBV30 and J is TRBJ2-5; TRBD1 matches at 11 bases. TRBJ2-7 matches the DNA end more closely, so the J call is doubtful. This CDR3 region has 13 residues. Germline V gene data show CDR1 as GTSNPN and CDR2 as SVGIG (reference sequence).

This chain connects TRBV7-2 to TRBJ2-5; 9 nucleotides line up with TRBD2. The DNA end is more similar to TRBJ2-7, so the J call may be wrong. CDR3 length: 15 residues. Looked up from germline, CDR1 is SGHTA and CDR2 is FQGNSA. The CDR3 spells CASSFLPSGNYEQYF. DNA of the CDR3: TGTGCCAGCAGCTTCCTCCCTAGCGGGAACTACGAGCAGTACTTC.

CDR3 region: CSARPGTGGIKGNQPQHF. The CDR3 region has the DNA TGCAGTGCTAGACCTGGGACAGGGGGCATTAAAGGCAATCAGCCCCAGCATTTT. This chain connects TRBV20-1 to TRBJ1-5, with TRBD1 matching 12 bases. The CDR3 has 18 residues. After removal of 2 bases from V and 2 bases from J, the junction contained 10 bases not matched to a gene. Germline loops: CDR1 DFQATT, CDR2 SNEGSKA (reference sequence).

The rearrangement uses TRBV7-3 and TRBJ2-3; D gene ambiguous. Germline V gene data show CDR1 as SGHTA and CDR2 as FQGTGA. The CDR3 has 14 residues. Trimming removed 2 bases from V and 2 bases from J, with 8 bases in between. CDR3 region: CASSLFSATDTQYF. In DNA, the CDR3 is TGTGCCAGCAGCTTATTTTCTGCCACAGATACGCAGTATTTT.

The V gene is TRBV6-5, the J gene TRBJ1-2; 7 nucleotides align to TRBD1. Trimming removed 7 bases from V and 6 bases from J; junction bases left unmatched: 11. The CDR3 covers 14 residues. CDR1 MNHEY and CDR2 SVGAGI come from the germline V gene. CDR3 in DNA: TGTGCCAGCAAGACCCAGACAGGGTGGGATGGCTACACCTTC. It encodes CASKTQTGWDGYTF.

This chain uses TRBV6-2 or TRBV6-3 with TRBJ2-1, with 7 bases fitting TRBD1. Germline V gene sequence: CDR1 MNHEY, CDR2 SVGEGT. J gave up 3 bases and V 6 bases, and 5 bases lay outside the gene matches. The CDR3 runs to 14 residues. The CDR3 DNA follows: TGTGCCAGCAGGACCGGGACAGACTACAATGAGCAGTTCTTC. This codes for CASRTGTDYNEQFF.

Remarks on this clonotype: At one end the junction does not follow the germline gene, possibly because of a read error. The CDR3 reads CASSLTKTGPNTGELFF. CDR3 coding DNA: TGTGCTAGCAGTTTGACGAAGACAGGGCCCAACACCGGGGAGCTGTTTTTT. The V call is TRBV7-7, the J call TRBJ2-2, with 7 bases aligning to TRBD1. CDR3 size: 17 residues. Germline CDR1 is SSHAT and CDR2 is FNYEAQ (reference sequence).

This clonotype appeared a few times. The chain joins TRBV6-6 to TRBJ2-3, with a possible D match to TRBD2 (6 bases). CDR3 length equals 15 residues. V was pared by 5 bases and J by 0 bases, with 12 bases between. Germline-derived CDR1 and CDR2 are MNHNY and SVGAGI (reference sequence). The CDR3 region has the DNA TGTGCCAGCAGTCCTGGCGGGGCTAGCACAGATACGCAGTATTTT. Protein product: CASSPGGASTDTQYF.

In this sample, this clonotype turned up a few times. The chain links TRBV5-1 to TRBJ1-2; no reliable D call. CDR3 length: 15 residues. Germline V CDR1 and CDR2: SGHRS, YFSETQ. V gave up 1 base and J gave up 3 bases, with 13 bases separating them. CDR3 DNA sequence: TGCGCCAGCAGCTTGATCCACCCCCAGGACTATGGCTACACCTTC. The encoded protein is CASSLIHPQDYGYTF.

This chain's CDR3 is CASSLHREGQPQHF. CDR3 DNA sequence: TGTGCCAGCAGTTTACATCGGGAAGGTCAGCCCCAGCATTTT. The chain carries TRBV12-3 or TRBV12-4 and TRBJ1-5, with no clear D. V lost 2 bases to trimming and J lost 6 bases, with 11 bases between them. The CDR3 is 14 amino acids.

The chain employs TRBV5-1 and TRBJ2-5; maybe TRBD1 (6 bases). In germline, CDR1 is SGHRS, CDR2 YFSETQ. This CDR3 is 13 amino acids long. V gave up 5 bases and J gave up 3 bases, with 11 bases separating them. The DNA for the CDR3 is TGCGCCAGCAGTCAGGACAGTAAAGAGACCCAGTACTTC. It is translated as CASSQDSKETQYF. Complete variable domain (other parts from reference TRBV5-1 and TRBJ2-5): KAGVTQTPRYLIKTRGQQVTLSCSPISGHRSVSWYQQTPGQGLQFLFEYFSETQRNKGNFPGRFSGRQFSNSRSEMNVSTLELGDSALYLCASSQDSKETQYFGPGTRLLVL.

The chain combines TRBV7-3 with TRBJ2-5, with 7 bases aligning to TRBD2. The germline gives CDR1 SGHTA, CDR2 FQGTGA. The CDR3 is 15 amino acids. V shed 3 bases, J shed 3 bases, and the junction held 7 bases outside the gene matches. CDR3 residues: CASSLEGGKEETQYF. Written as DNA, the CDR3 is TGTGCCAGCAGCTTGGAGGGAGGGAAGGAAGAGACCCAGTACTTC.

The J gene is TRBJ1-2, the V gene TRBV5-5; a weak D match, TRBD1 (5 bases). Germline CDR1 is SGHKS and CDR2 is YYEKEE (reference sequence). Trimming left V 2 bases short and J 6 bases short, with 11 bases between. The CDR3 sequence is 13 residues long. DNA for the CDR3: TGTGCCAGCAGCTTTGGGGGGAGGAATGGCTACACCTTC. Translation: CASSFGGRNGYTF.

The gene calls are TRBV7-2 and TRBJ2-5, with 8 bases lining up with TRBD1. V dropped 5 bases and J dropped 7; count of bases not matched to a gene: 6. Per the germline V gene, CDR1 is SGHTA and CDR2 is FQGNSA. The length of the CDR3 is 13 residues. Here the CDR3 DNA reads TGTGCCAGCAGCCTGGGACAGGCGGGGACCCAGTACTTC. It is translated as CASSLGQAGTQYF.

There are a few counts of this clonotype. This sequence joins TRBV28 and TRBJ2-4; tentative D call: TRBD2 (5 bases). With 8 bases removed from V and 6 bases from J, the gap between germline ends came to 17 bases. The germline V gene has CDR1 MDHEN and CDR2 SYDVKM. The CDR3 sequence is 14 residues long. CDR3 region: CASDYAAPGNIQYF. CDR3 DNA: TGTGCCAGCGACTACGCCGCCCCGGGAAACATTCAGTACTTC. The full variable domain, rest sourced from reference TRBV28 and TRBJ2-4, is DVKVTQSSRYLVKRTGEKVFLECVQDMDHENMFWYRQDPGLGLRLIYFSYDVKMKEKGDIPEGYSVSREKKERFSLILESASTNQTSMYLCASDYAAPGNIQYFGAGTRLSVL.

CDR3 nucleotides: TGCAGTGCACCTGGACAGTTGAACACTGAAGCTTTCTTT. Protein sequence: CSAPGQLNTEAFF. The chain has TRBV20-1 and TRBJ1-1, with D tentatively TRBD1 (6 bases). CDR1 DFQATT and CDR2 SNEGSKA come from the germline V gene (reference sequence). The ends were cut back, 6 bases at V and 0 bases at J, with 11 bases in the middle. This CDR3 has 13 residues.

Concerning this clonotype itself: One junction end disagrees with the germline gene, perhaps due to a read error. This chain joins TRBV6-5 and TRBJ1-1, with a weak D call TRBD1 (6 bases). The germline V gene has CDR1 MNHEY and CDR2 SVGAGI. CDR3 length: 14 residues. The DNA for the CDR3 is TGTGCCAGCAGCCGAGGAAGGGGGAACACTGGAGCTTTCTTT. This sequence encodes CASSRGRGNTGAFF.

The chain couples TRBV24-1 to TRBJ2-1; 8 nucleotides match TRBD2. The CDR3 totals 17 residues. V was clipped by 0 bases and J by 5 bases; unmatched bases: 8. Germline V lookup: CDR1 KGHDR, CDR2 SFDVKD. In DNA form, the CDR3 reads TGTGCCACCAGTGATTTGTTTCCGGGAGGGGCTCACAATGAGCAGTTCTTC. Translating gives CATSDLFPGGAHNEQFF.

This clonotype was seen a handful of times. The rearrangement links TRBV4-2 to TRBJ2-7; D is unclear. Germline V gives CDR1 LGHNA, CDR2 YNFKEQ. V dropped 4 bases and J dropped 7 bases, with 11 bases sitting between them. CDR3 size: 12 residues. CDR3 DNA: TGTGCCAGCAGCCCAGAAGTAGGTGAGCAGTACTTC. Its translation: CASSPEVGEQYF.

The CDR3 reads CASSLRGTHGYTF. Written as DNA, the CDR3 is TGTGCCAGCAGTTTGAGGGGGACCCATGGCTACACCTTC. The V call is TRBV28, the J call TRBJ1-2, with D tentatively TRBD1 (6 bases). The CDR3 consists of 13 residues. V lost 3 bases and J 6 bases, leaving 11 bases between the germline ends. Germline V gene lookup returns CDR1 MDHEN and CDR2 SYDVKM.

The CDR3 bases are TGTGCCAGCAGCCAGACCCCGTTCGGGCAGTTCTTC. It translates to CASSQTPFGQFF. The gene calls are TRBV3-1 and TRBJ2-5; D ambiguous. The J call may not be correct, given that the DNA end is closer to TRBJ2-1. This CDR3 contains 12 residues. CDR1 is LGHDT and CDR2 is YNNKEL in the germline V gene (reference sequence).

The CDR3 reads CSVGRGGNTEAFF. The CDR3 DNA reads as TGCAGCGTTGGGAGGGGAGGGAACACTGAAGCTTTCTTT. V gene TRBV29-1 combines with J gene TRBJ1-1; D might be TRBD1 (5 bases). This CDR3 comprises 13 residues. Germline lookup yields CDR1 SQVTM and CDR2 ANQGSEA. The ends were cut back, 4 bases at V and 1 base at J, with 10 bases in the middle.

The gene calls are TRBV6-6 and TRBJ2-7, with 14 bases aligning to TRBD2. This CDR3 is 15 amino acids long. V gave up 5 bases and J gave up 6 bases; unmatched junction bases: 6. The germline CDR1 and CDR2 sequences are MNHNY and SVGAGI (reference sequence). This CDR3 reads CASSKGTSGSGEQYF. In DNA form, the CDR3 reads TGTGCCAGCAGTAAAGGGACTAGCGGGAGTGGCGAGCAGTACTTC.

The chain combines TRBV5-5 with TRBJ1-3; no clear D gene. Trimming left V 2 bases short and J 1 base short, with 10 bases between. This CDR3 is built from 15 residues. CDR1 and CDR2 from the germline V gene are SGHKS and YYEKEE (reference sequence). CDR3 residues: CASSFGAGSGNTIYF. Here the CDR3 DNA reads TGTGCCAGCAGCTTCGGAGCTGGGTCTGGAAACACCATATATTTT.

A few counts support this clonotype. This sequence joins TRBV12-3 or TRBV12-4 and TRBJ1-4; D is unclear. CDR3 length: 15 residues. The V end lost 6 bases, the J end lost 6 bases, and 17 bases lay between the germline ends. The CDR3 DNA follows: TGTGCCAGCAGCCCCTCGGTCAAAGGGTATGAAAAACTGTTTTTT. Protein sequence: CASSPSVKGYEKLFF.